This TCR beta chain is from a study of blood T cell repertoires in COVID-19 (dated by TCRdb to the early 2020s). Regarding the complete study: The collaborator samples originated in the United States, Italy and Spain and spanned the acute and convalescent phases of COVID-19. The prospective study material was composed of cDNA or gDNA derived from T cells, B-cell-depleted T cells, or PBMCs. Subjects who had been exposed to COVID-19, were actively infected with it, or had recovered from it provided the deeply sampled blood TCRbeta repertoires that made up the dataset. A freely available public database, intended as a resource for researchers studying the immune response to SARS-CoV-2, is where the repertoires were released. Samples were obtained from the ongoing ImmuneRACE study (first 160 participants) and from 950 to 1,500 subjects provided by 6 global collaborators. The sample metadata nearly always contained a de-identified subject ID, COVID-19 status, age in years and sex. Where available, HLA class I and class II types were obtained from metadata supplied by the sample provider rather than from assay-based typing.

TCRbeta CDR3 regions were amplified from genomic DNA by means of the immunoSEQ Assay, a bias-controlled multiplex PCR. The published analysis was carried out like this. Nucleated cell counts per sample were estimated from amplification of reference gene primers within the assay. Sequence reads were collapsed and filtered to measure the absolute abundance of every unique TCRbeta CDR3 rearrangement. For each sample, productive Simpson clonality was calculated as the square root of Simpson's diversity index over productive rearrangements. Held by TCRdb, this immuneACCESS table contains in-frame sequences only and omits some clones. Under half of the omission traces to an unresolved V gene where checked; the cause of the rest is unknown. V, J and clone size derive from that table, while D and trimming were established from the DNA sequence. The sample records 170,000 or so clones, 86% of which are singletons. Together, the top ten hold approximately 7% of the sample.

Comment on this clone: Its target antigen remains unknown. One base away there is no much larger clone; base qualities are not given.

CDR1 SGHTA and CDR2 FQGNSA were looked up in the germline V gene. From the cysteine up to the phenylalanine, the CDR3 has a length of 15 residues. Of the read, only the CDR3 DNA is kept; its 45 bases are in frame from base 1. The V and J ends are trimmed by 1 base and 4 bases, leaving 13 bases between them. The collaborating institutions used their own protocols to collect whole blood in K2EDTA tubes. For TCRbeta analysis, collaborators shipped samples as frozen whole blood, isolated PBMCs, or DNA extracted from either of those sample types. The investigation overall reported the following: How much clinical and demographic metadata was included differed by source and by participant, and the metadata was provided uncurated.

The rearrangement combines TRBV7-2 with TRBJ1-1; the D segment could be TRBD1, given 6 matching bases. The sample taken for sequencing was peripheral blood. This clonotype originated in a man aged 50 or older with active or convalescent COVID-19. At the DNA level, the sequence is TGTGCCAGCAGCTTAGAGGCTAACAGGGTCACTGAAGCTTTCTTT. Its protein product is CASSLEANRVTEAFF.